This T cell receptor beta chain appears in the sequencing data of a study of cytomegalovirus exposure and HLA in healthy donors. Turning to the study itself: Falling in the Caucasian-associated ancestry cluster were about 83% of 350 to 400 genotyped donors.

The primer mix had 60 Vbeta and 13 Jbeta primers. Only in-frame clones appear in the TCRdb table, and some are missing; sequencing was by immunoSEQ multiplex PCR. The sample lists fewer than 250,000 clones, 75% to 90% occurring once. This clone was observed once. What it binds is not known. Each donor's status was that of a healthy bone marrow donor. CDR3 size: 17 residues. V was clipped by 5 bases and J by 2 bases; unmatched bases: 8. In germline, CDR1 is SGHTA, CDR2 FQGNSA. Study-wide results and caveats: The sole available immune exposure information was CMV serostatus. Trimming of TCR beta V- and J-genes showed a link, identified in a later analysis, to a missense DCLRE1C variant.

The TCR comes from a boy aged 2 to 9 in good health and CMV-seronegative. Input material: PBMCs. The rearrangement uses TRBV7-2 and TRBJ2-2, with 10 nucleotides matching TRBD1. The CDR3 DNA follows: TGTGCCAGCAGCCCCTTTTGGGACAGGGGCAACACCGGGGAGCTGTTTTTT. It codes for CASSPFWDRGNTGELFF.